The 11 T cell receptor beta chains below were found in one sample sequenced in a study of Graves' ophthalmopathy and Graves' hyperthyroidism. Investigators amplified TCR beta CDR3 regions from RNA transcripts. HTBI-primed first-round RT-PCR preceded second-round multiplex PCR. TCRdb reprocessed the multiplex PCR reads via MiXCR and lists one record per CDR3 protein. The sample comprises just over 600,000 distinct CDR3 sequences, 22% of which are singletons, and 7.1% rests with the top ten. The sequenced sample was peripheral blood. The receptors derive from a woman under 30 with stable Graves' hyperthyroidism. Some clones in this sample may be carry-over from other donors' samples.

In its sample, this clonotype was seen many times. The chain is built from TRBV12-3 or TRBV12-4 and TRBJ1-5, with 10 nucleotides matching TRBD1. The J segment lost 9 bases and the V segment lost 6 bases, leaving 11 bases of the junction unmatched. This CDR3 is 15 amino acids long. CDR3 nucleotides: TGTGCCAGCAGCGCCGGGACAGGGGCCCCGTGGCCCCAGCATTTT. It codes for CASSAGTGAPWPQHF.

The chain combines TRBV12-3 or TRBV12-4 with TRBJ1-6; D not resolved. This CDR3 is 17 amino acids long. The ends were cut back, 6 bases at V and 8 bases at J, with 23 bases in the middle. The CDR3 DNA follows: TGTGCCAGCAGCCTCGGAGGGTGGCGGGCTACGGATTCACCCCTCCACTTT. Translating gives CASSLGGWRATDSPLHF.

Here the CDR3 reads CSARDEGNTGELFF. CDR3 sequence (DNA): TGCAGTGCTAGAGATGAGGGAAACACCGGGGAGCTGTTTTTT. The chain has TRBV20-1 and TRBJ2-2; TRBD2 is a possible D gene (5 bases). The V gene's germline CDR1 is DFQATT and CDR2 SNEGSKA (reference sequence). V was pared by 0 bases and J by 2 bases, with 7 bases between. This CDR3 is built from 14 residues.

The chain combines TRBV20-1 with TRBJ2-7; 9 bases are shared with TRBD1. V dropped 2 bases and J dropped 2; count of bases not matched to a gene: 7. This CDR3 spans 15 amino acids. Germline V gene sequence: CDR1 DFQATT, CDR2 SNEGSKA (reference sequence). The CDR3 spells CSARSPGQGTYEQYF. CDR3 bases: TGCAGTGCTAGATCCCCGGGACAGGGAACCTACGAGCAGTACTTC.

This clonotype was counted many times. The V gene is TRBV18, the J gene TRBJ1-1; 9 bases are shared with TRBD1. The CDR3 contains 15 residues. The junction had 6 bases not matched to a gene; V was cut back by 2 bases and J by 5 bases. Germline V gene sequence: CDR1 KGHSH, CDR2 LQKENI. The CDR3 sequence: CASSPGDRVTTEAFF. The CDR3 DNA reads TGTGCCAGCTCACCAGGGGACAGGGTGACGACTGAAGCTTTCTTT.

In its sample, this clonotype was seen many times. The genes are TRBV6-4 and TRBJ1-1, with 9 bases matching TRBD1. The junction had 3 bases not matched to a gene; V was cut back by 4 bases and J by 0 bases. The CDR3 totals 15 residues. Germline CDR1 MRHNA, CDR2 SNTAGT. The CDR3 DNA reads TGTGCCAGCAGTGCCACAGGGGGCTTGAACACTGAAGCTTTCTTT. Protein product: CASSATGGLNTEAFF.

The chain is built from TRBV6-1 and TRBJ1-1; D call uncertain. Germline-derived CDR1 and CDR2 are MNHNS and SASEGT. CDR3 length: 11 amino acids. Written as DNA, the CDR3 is TGTGTCAGTAACCTCGGAGGGAATGCTTTCTTT. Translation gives CVSNLGGNAFF.

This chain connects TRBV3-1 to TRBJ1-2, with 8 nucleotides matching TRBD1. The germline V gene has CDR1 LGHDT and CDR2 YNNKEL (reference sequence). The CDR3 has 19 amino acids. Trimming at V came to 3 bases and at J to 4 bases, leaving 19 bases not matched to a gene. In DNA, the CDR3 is TGTGCCAGCAGCCACCCCTGGGACAGGCAGCACACTTATATCTATGGCTACACCTTC. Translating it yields CASSHPWDRQHTYIYGYTF.

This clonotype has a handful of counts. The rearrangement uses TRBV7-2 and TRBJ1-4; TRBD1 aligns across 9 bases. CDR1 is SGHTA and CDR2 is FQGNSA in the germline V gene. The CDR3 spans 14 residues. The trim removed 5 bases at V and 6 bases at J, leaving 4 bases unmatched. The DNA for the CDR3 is TGTGCCAGCAGCCTTACAGGGGGCGATGAAAAACTGTTTTTT. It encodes CASSLTGGDEKLFF.

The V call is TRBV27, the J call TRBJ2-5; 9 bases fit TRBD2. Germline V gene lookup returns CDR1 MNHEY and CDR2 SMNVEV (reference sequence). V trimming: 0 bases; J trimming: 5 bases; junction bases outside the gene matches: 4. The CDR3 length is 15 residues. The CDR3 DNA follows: TGTGCCAGCAGTTTATCAGCGGGAGGCCGGGAGACCCAGTACTTC. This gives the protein CASSLSAGGRETQYF.

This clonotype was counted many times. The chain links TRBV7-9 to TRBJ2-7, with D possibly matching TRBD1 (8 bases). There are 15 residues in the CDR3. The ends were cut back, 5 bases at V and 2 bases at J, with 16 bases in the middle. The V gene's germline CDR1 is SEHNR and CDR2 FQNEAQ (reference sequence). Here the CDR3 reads CASSPDRGGPYEQYF. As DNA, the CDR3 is TGTGCCAGCAGCCCCGACAGGGGAGGGCCCTACGAGCAGTACTTC.